A single sample gave rise to the 17 T cell receptor beta chains below, sequenced in a study of CD8+CD57+ T cells in acquired aplastic anemia. The patients chosen for sequencing had shown expansion of CD8+CD57+ cells (detected by flow cytometry). Researchers used genomic DNA as the template to profile TCR beta VDJ and CDR3. TCRdb ran MiXCR on the reads and lists one entry per CDR3 protein. The data hold 75,000 to 80,000 distinct CDR3 sequences, with around 70% observed a single time. Sequencing was done on a sample of sorted CD4+, CD8+, or CD8+CD57+ T cells (not recorded which) from PBMCs. These receptors were taken from a human donor with aplastic anemia.

The chain combines TRBV20-1 with TRBJ2-5; TRBD1 aligns across 7 bases. Losses at the gene ends were 5 bases for V and 5 bases for J; bases not matched to a gene: 8. The CDR3 is 13 amino acids. CDR1 is DFQATT, CDR2 SNEGSKA, per germline (reference sequence). CDR3 sequence reads: CSAQSRGWETQYF. The CDR3 nucleotides are TGCAGTGCTCAGAGCAGGGGGTGGGAGACCCAGTACTTC.

The gene calls are TRBV5-1 and TRBJ2-5, with a weak D call TRBD1 (6 bases). CDR1 is SGHRS and CDR2 is YFSETQ in the germline V gene. This CDR3 region has 14 residues. V was shortened by 1 base and J by 4 bases, with 11 bases between the two germline ends. The CDR3 sequence: CASSLWGRGETQYF. CDR3 nucleotide sequence: TGCGCCAGCAGCTTGTGGGGCAGGGGAGAGACCCAGTACTTC.

Details on this clonotype: The junction and the germline gene differ at one end; a read error may be behind it. The CDR3 nucleotides are TGTGCCACCGAAGGGGGGAACATTGAAGCTTTCTTT. Protein: CATEGGNIEAFF. This chain joins TRBV10-3 and TRBJ1-1; D is possibly TRBD1 (6 bases). Germline-derived CDR1 and CDR2 are ENHRY and SYGVKD. The CDR3 length is 12 residues.

The chain employs TRBV10-1 and TRBJ2-7; D possibly corresponds to TRBD2 (6 bases). In germline, CDR1 is WNHNN, CDR2 SYGVQD (reference sequence). V lost 4 bases to trimming and J lost 7 bases, with 20 bases between them. This CDR3 region has 15 residues. CDR3 region: CASSAKGLGLEEQYF. The CDR3 DNA reads TGCGCCAGCAGTGCTAAGGGACTTGGGTTGGAGGAGCAGTACTTC.

The CDR3 region has the DNA TGTGCCAGCGGTAACGGACAGGCTGGGAACACTGAAGCTTTCTTT. Its translation is CASGNGQAGNTEAFF. The rearrangement joins TRBV2 to TRBJ1-1, with 7 bases identical to TRBD1. With V trimmed by 8 bases and J by 1 base, 10 bases remained unmatched. The CDR3 loop spans 15 amino acids. The germline V gene encodes CDR1 SNHLY and CDR2 FYNNEI.

For the CDR3, the DNA is TGCAGTGCTAGGAACGAGGCTGGGGCTTCTGAAGCTTTCTTT. This gives the protein CSARNEAGASEAFF. The V gene is TRBV20-1, the J gene TRBJ1-1; TRBD1 is a possible D gene (5 bases). CDR3 length equals 14 residues. Germline CDR1 is DFQATT and CDR2 is SNEGSKA (reference sequence). V lost 3 bases, J lost 6 bases, and 17 bases lay in between.

The sample holds a few counts of this clonotype. The V gene is TRBV24-1, the J gene TRBJ2-7; D is possibly TRBD2 (6 bases). CDR1 is KGHDR and CDR2 is SFDVKD in the germline V gene. The V gene lost 3 bases and the J gene lost 6 bases, with 14 bases spanning the gap. There are 14 residues in the CDR3. The CDR3 region has the DNA TGTGCCACCAGTGATCCCGGGACTCCTCTCGAGCAGTACTTC. Encoded protein: CATSDPGTPLEQYF.

The chain links TRBV20-1 to TRBJ1-1, with unresolved D. This CDR3 has 14 residues. V shed 4 bases and J shed 4 bases, with 16 bases lying between them. Germline V gene lookup returns CDR1 DFQATT and CDR2 SNEGSKA (reference sequence). CDR3 coding DNA: TGCAGTGCTAACCATAGGGCACGAGTCACTGAAGCTTTCTTT. The encoded protein is CSANHRARVTEAFF.

The chain carries TRBV12-3 or TRBV12-4 and TRBJ2-1; 9 nucleotides align to TRBD2. This CDR3 has 16 residues. Unmatched junction bases numbered 9, after V lost 2 bases and J lost 7 bases. For the CDR3, the DNA is TGTGCCAGCAGTTTACTGGGTAGCGGGAGAAGGAATGAGCAGTTCTTC. Protein: CASSLLGSGRRNEQFF.

This clonotype has more than one count but fewer than ten. V and J are TRBV15 and TRBJ2-7; 7 positions match TRBD1. The CDR3 is 14 residues long. Germline CDR1 reads LNHNV; CDR2 reads YYDKDF (reference sequence). Losses at the gene ends were 2 bases for V and 3 bases for J; bases not matched to a gene: 4. CDR3 region: CATSRRDRDYEQYF. CDR3 DNA: TGTGCCACCAGCAGACGGGACAGAGACTACGAGCAGTACTTC.

The chain recombines TRBV7-9 with TRBJ2-2; D is ambiguous. Germline assignment: CDR1 SEHNR and CDR2 FQNEAQ (reference sequence). The CDR3 runs to 15 residues. Trimming stripped 3 bases from V and 6 bases from J, with 14 bases between. In DNA, the CDR3 is TGTGCCAGCAGCTTGAAGGGCATTGGGTCCGGGGAGCTGTTTTTT. Residues: CASSLKGIGSGELFF.

The chain combines TRBV15 with TRBJ2-7; D perhaps matches TRBD1 (6 bases). The germline CDR1 and CDR2 sequences are LNHNV and YYDKDF (reference sequence). The CDR3 runs to 15 residues. V lost 1 base to trimming and J lost 3 bases, with 13 bases between them. This chain's CDR3 is CATSRGWDKFYEQYF. The CDR3 DNA sequence: TGTGCCACCAGCAGAGGTTGGGACAAGTTCTACGAGCAGTACTTC.

The rearrangement uses TRBV5-1 and TRBJ2-7; unclear D gene. V lost 0 bases and J lost 1, with 11 bases in between. The CDR3 has 15 amino acids. The germline V gene encodes CDR1 SGHRS and CDR2 YFSETQ. CDR3 residues: CASSLVVGGSYEQYF. The CDR3 nucleotides read TGCGCCAGCAGCTTGGTTGTGGGCGGTTCCTACGAGCAGTACTTC.

The J gene is TRBJ2-3, the V gene TRBV20-1, with 8 bases that match TRBD1. V was clipped by 1 base and J by 3 bases; unmatched bases: 9. Germline V lookup: CDR1 DFQATT, CDR2 SNEGSKA (reference sequence). The CDR3 sequence is 16 residues long. The DNA for the CDR3 is TGCAGTGCTAGAGCCTTCCATGGACAGGGTACAGATACGCAGTATTTT. It codes for CSARAFHGQGTDTQYF.

This chain joins TRBV10-3 and TRBJ1-1; D unresolved. The CDR3 length is 13 residues. Trimming left V 0 bases short and J 7 bases short, with 9 bases between. Germline CDR1 reads ENHRY; CDR2 reads SYGVKD. CDR3 nucleotides: TGTGCCATCAGTGAGTCCCAGTTCTTTGAAGCTTTCTTT. Protein product: CAISESQFFEAFF.

This clonotype was found once. This chain links TRBV5-5 with TRBJ1-1; unclear D gene. V was cut by 0 bases and J by 1 base, with 7 bases left in between. The CDR3 covers 14 residues. Germline lookup yields CDR1 SGHKS and CDR2 YYEKEE (reference sequence). CDR3 residues: CASSLGPGNTEAFF. CDR3 nucleotides: TGTGCCAGCAGCTTGGGGCCAGGGAACACTGAAGCTTTCTTT.

This chain uses TRBV7-2 with TRBJ1-2, with TRBD1 identical over 7 bases. Trimming took 3 bases from V and 5 from J; bases not matched to a gene: 9. The CDR3 is 15 amino acids. The V gene's germline CDR1 is SGHTA and CDR2 FQGNSA. The CDR3 region has the DNA TGTGCCAGCAGCTTGACAGGGCAAGGGGGTTATGGCTACACCTTC. Translation: CASSLTGQGGYGYTF.